The subject of this entry is one TCR beta chain. The data were produced by immunoSEQ multiplex PCR, yet TCRdb's version contains in-frame clones alone and is incomplete. The data contain approximately 200,000 clones, more than 80% of them seen just once; the ten biggest clones take up 7.8%. This entry belongs to a study of blood T cell repertoires in COVID-19. Germline CDR1 SNHLY, CDR2 FYNNEI. Germline trimming cut 8 bases from V and 0 bases from J; bases unmatched to any gene: 6. The CDR3 consists of 15 residues. Sequences were obtained from peripheral blood. The chain is built from TRBV2 and TRBJ2-3, with TRBD1 matching over 9 bases. This clonotype was obtained from a woman older than 75 with COVID-19, enrolled during active disease. The CDR3 nucleotides read TGTGCCAGCGGAGGGACAGGGTTTAGCACAGATACGCAGTATTTT. Protein sequence: CASGGTGFSTDTQYF.